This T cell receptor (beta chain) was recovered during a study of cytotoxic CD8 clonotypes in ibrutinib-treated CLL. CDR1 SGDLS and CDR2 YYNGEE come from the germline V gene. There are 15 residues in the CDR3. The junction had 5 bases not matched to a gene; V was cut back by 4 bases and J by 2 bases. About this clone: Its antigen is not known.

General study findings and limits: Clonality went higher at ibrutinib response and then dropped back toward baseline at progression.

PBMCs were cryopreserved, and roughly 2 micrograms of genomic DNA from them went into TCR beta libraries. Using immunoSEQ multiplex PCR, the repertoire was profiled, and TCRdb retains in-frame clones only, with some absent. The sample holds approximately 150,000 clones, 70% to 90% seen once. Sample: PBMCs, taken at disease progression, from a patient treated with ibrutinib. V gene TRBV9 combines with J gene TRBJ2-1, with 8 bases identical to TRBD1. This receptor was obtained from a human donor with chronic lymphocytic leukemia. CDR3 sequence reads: CASSPQGAAYNEQFF. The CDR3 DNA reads TGTGCCAGCAGCCCCCAGGGGGCTGCCTACAATGAGCAGTTCTTC.